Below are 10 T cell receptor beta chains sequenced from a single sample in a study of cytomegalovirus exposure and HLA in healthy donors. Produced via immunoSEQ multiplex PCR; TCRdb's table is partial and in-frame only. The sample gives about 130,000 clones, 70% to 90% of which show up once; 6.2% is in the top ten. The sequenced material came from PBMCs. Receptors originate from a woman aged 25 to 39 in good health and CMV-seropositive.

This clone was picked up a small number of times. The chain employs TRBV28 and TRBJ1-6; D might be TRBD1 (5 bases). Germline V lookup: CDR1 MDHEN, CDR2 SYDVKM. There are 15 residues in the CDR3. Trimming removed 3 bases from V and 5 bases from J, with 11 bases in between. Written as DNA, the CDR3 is TGTGCCAGCAGTTTCTTATCAGGGAATAATTCACCCCTCCACTTT. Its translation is CASSFLSGNNSPLHF.

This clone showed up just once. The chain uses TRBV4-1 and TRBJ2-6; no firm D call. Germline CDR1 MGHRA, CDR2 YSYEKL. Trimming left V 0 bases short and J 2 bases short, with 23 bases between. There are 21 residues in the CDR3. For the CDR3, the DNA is TGCGCCAGCAGCCAAGATCCGGGTGTAGAGCGCCTCTCCGCTGGGGCCAACGTCCTGACTTTC. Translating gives CASSQDPGVERLSAGANVLTF.

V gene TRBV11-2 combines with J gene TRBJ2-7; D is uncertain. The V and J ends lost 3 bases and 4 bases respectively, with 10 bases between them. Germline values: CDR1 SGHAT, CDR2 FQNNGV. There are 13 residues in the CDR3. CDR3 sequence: CASSLWALYEQYF. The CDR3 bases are TGTGCCAGCAGCTTGTGGGCCCTATACGAGCAGTACTTC.

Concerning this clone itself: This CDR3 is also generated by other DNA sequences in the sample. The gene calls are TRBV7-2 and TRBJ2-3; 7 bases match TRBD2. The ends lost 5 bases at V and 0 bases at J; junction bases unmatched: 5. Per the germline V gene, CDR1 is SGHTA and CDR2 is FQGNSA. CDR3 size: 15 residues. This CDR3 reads CASSRDYLSTDTQYF. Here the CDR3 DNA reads TGTGCCAGCAGCCGGGACTACTTAAGCACAGATACGCAGTATTTT.

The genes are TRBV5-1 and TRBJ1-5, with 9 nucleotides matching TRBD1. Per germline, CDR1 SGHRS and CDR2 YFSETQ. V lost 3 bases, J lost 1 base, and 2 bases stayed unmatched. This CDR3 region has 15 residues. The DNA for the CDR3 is TGCGCCAGCAGCTGGACAGGGGCGAGCAATCAGCCCCAGCATTTT. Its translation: CASSWTGASNQPQHF.

The CDR3 nucleotides are TGTGCCAGCAGTGACCGAACGGGGGCCGGGGAGCTGTTTTTT. It translates to CASSDRTGAGELFF. The chain joins TRBV6-1 to TRBJ2-2, with TRBD2 as a possible D gene (6 bases). V was pared by 3 bases and J by 6 bases, with 11 bases between. Germline values: CDR1 MNHNS, CDR2 SASEGT. The CDR3 extends over 14 amino acids.

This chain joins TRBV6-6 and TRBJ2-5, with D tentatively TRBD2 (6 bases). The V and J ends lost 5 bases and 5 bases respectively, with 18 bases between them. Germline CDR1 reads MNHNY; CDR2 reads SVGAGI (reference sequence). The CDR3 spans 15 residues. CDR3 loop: CASSGDFYPPETQYF. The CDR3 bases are TGTGCCAGCAGTGGGGACTTTTACCCCCCCGAGACCCAGTACTTC.

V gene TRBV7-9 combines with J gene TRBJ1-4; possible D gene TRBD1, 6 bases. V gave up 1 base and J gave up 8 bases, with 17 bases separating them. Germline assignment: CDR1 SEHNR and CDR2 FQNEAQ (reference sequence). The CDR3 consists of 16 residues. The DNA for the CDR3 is TGTGCCAGCAGCTTAGGCCTACAGGGTGTGTTGGAAAAACTGTTTTTT. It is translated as CASSLGLQGVLEKLFF. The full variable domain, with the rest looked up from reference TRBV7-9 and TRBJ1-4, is DTGVSQNPRHKITKRGQNVTFRCDPISEHNRLYWYRQTLGQGPEFLTYFQNEAQLEKSRLLSDRFSAERPKGSFSTLEIQRTEQGDSAMYLCASSLGLQGVLEKLFFGSGTQLSVL.

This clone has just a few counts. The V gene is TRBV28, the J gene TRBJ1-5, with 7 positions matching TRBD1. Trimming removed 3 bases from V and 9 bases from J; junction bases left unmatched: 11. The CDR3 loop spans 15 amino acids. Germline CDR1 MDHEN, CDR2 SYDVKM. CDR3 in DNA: TGTGCCAGCAGTTTCCCGAGACAGGGTATTCTGCCCCAGCATTTT. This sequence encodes CASSFPRQGILPQHF.

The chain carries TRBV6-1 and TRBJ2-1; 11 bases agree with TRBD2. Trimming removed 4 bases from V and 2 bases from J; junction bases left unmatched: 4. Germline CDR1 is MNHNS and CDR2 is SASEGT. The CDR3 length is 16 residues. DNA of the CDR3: TGTGCCAGCAGTGTTTTAGCGGGAGGGACCTACAATGAGCAGTTCTTC. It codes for CASSVLAGGTYNEQFF.